The 13 T cell receptor beta chains below come from one sample, sequenced in a study of shared clonotypes between healthy human individuals. Data came from immunoSEQ multiplex PCR; TCRdb stores just in-frame clones and leaves some out. The sample gives millions of clones, about 95% of which show up once; more than 0.1% is in the top ten. Sequencing was done on a sample of naive CD4+ T cells sorted from blood. Sample subset: CD45RA+ positively selected. The receptors come from a man aged 18 to 30 in good health.

The chain is built from TRBV5-4 and TRBJ2-7; D might be TRBD2 (6 bases). The CDR3 is 13 amino acids. CDR1 is SGHNT, CDR2 YYREEE, per germline (reference sequence). Trimming removed 4 bases at V and 10 bases at J, with 18 bases between. For the CDR3, the DNA is TGTGCCAGCAGCGGAATGGAGGGCCTAAGTCAGTACTTC. Translated, it gives CASSGMEGLSQYF.

Points on this clone: Other DNA sequences in the sample encode the same CDR3. The chain uses TRBV9 and TRBJ1-1, with D maybe TRBD1 (5 bases). Germline assignment: CDR1 SGDLS and CDR2 YYNGEE. The length of the CDR3 is 15 residues. V shed 0 bases and J shed 0 bases, with 9 bases lying between them. CDR3 residues: CASSVAAGMNTEAFF. As DNA, the CDR3 is TGTGCCAGCAGCGTAGCGGCAGGGATGAACACTGAAGCTTTCTTT.

The rearrangement uses TRBV28 and TRBJ1-1; D perhaps matches TRBD1 (6 bases). V was cut by 8 bases and J by 0 bases, with 16 bases left in between. The length of the CDR3 is 15 residues. Germline loops: CDR1 MDHEN, CDR2 SYDVKM. As DNA, the CDR3 is TGTGCCAGCCCACCCCGGACAGTCATGAACACTGAAGCTTTCTTT. Its protein is CASPPRTVMNTEAFF.

The V gene is TRBV27, the J gene TRBJ2-3; TRBD1 agrees at 9 bases. V was pared by 6 bases and J by 1 base, with 8 bases of the junction left unmatched. Germline CDR1 reads MNHEY; CDR2 reads SMNVEV (reference sequence). The CDR3 loop spans 16 amino acids. CDR3: CASSSGQGSGTDTQYF. As DNA, the CDR3 is TGTGCCAGCAGCTCAGGACAGGGGTCTGGCACAGATACGCAGTATTTT.

The rearrangement joins TRBV25-1 to TRBJ1-6, with a weak D call TRBD1 (5 bases). The CDR3 covers 17 residues. CDR1 and CDR2 from the germline V gene are MGHDK and SYGVNS. V lost 1 base, J lost 0 bases, and 10 bases lay in between. The CDR3 protein is CASSEWGDSSYNSPLHF. For the CDR3, the DNA is TGTGCCAGCAGTGAATGGGGGGATAGCTCCTATAATTCACCCCTCCACTTT.

V gene TRBV5-1 combines with J gene TRBJ2-3, with D perhaps TRBD2 (6 bases). Trimming removed 5 bases at V and 4 bases at J, with 11 bases between. CDR1 and CDR2 (germline): SGHRS, YFSETQ. The CDR3 length is 13 residues. CDR3: CASSGPGADTQYF. CDR3 sequence (DNA): TGCGCCAGCAGTGGCCCGGGGGCAGATACGCAGTATTTT.

This clone was found once. The chain uses TRBV2 and TRBJ2-2; the D gene could be TRBD1 or TRBD2 (5 bases each). The length of the CDR3 is 14 residues. V lost 7 bases, J lost 5 bases, and 14 bases lay in between. Germline-derived CDR1 and CDR2 are SNHLY and FYNNEI. CDR3 amino acids: CASNGGELTGELFF. In DNA, the CDR3 is TGTGCCAGCAATGGGGGAGAGTTGACCGGGGAGCTGTTTTTT.

This chain links TRBV4-1 with TRBJ1-1; D remains unclear. CDR3 length equals 16 residues. Germline V gives CDR1 MGHRA, CDR2 YSYEKL. Trimming removed 0 bases at V and 0 bases at J, with 11 bases between. Here the CDR3 DNA reads TGCGCCAGCAGCCAAGAAGGAGCCCTGATGAACACTGAAGCTTTCTTT. It is translated as CASSQEGALMNTEAFF.

The rearrangement joins TRBV27 to TRBJ1-2, with D possibly being TRBD1 (5 bases). Trimming took 5 bases from V and 5 from J, leaving 12 bases between them. The CDR3 is made up of 13 amino acids. Germline V gives CDR1 MNHEY, CDR2 SMNVEV (reference sequence). CDR3 sequence (DNA): TGTGCCAGCAGTCCCAGGGAGGGATATGGCTACACCTTC. Protein product: CASSPREGYGYTF.

V gene TRBV27 combines with J gene TRBJ1-4; D is possibly TRBD1 (6 bases). Trimming removed 2 bases from V and 5 bases from J, with 21 bases in between. Germline CDR1 MNHEY, CDR2 SMNVEV (reference sequence). This CDR3 is 18 amino acids long. CDR3 residues: CASSLTPNRGGGNEKLFF. The CDR3 region has the DNA TGTGCCAGCAGTTTAACCCCTAACCGGGGGGGCGGCAATGAAAAACTGTTTTTT.

This clone was seen once. The V gene is TRBV5-1, the J gene TRBJ1-1; weak D call: TRBD1 (5 bases). The germline V and J ends were trimmed by 6 bases and 0 bases, with 12 bases remaining between them. Germline V gene sequence: CDR1 SGHRS, CDR2 YFSETQ. The length of the CDR3 is 14 residues. The CDR3 region has the DNA TGCGCCAGCACCAAGGGGACTGTGAACACTGAAGCTTTCTTT. Its translation: CASTKGTVNTEAFF.

Comments on this clone: Other DNA sequences within the sample encode an identical CDR3. V and J are TRBV10-3 and TRBJ2-5; D unresolved. The CDR3 consists of 13 residues. With 3 bases removed from V and 2 bases from J, the gap between germline ends came to 7 bases. The germline V gene encodes CDR1 ENHRY and CDR2 SYGVKD. Here the CDR3 reads CAISDRSQETQYF. In DNA form, the CDR3 reads TGTGCCATCAGTGACAGGTCACAAGAGACCCAGTACTTC.

The chain couples TRBV7-2 to TRBJ1-2; possibly TRBD1 for D (6 bases). V was trimmed by 5 bases and J by 2 bases, leaving 12 bases between them. CDR1 and CDR2 from the germline V gene are SGHTA and FQGNSA. This CDR3 comprises 14 residues. The CDR3 DNA follows: TGTGCCAGCAGCACAGGGTTGCAAAACTATGGCTACACCTTC. Protein: CASSTGLQNYGYTF.